This TCR beta chain was sequenced for a study of CD8+ T cells in alopecia areata. Study as a whole: Each of the treated patients was given oral tofacitinib, 5 to 10 mg twice daily, for moderate-to-severe alopecia areata. Study-level points and caveats: Between patients, shared TCR sequences were less clear than in mice. This was possibly due in part to HLA diversity in the patient population. Higher clonality and more expanded CD8+ clones appeared in lesional than normal scalp.

This CDR3 comprises 13 residues. The ends were cut back, 4 bases at V and 7 bases at J, with 11 bases in the middle. Germline-derived CDR1 and CDR2 are SGHTA and FQGNSA. Isolated RNA was reverse transcribed into cDNA used as the sequencing template. Method: immunoSEQ multiplex PCR; TCRdb's copy keeps in-frame clones and lacks some. Of 100,000 to 150,000 clones listed, less than 45% are singletons. Peripheral blood, together with lesional scalp punch biopsies, was collected from alopecia areata patients. This clone has more than one count but fewer than ten. Its specificity is not known. The sequence derives from a human donor with alopecia areata. Sequenced: CD4+ T cells sorted from blood. The rearrangement joins TRBV7-2 to TRBJ2-4, with D perhaps being TRBD1 or TRBD2 (6 bases each). The CDR3 nucleotides are TGTGCCAGCAGCTACAACGGGGGCAACATTCAGTACTTC. Its translation: CASSYNGGNIQYF.